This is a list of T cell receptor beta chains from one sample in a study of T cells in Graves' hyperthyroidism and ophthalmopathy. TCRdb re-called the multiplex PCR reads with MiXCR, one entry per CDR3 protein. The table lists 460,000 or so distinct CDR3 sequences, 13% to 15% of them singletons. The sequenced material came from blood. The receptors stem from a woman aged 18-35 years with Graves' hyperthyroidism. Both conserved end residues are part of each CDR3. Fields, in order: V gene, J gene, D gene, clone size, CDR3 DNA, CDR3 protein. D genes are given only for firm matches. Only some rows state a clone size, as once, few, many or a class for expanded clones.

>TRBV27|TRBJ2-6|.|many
TGTGCCAGCAGTCCCTCGTGGATAGCTGGGGCCAACGTCCTGACTTTC
CASSPSWIAGANVLTF
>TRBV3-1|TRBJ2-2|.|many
TGTGCCAGCAGCTATCACACCGGGGAGCTGTTTTTT
CASSYHTGELFF
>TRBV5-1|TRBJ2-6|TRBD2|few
TGCGCCAGCAGCTCCCGTAGCGGGAGTTCTGGGGCCAACGTCCTGACTTTC
CASSSRSGSSGANVLTF
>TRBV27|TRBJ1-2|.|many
TGTGCCAGTCAAACAGGGTCGAGTGGCTACACCTTC
CASQTGSSGYTF
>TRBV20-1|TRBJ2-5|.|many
TGCAGTGCCCCTCTCCAAACCCAAGAGACCCAGTACTTC
CSAPLQTQETQYF
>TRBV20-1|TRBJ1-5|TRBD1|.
TGCAGTGCTCACAGGGGAGTTCGGCAGCCCCAGCATTTT
CSAHRGVRQPQHF
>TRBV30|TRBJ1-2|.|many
TGTGCCTGGAGTAATGACAGAGAAATCAACTATGGCTACACCTTC
CAWSNDREINYGYTF
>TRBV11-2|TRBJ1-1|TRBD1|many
TGTGCCAGCAGCTTCTCCCAGGGGGCGGGGATGCGGAACACTGAAGCTTTCTTT
CASSFSQGAGMRNTEAFF
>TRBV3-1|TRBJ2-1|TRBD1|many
TGTGCCAGCAGCCAAGGGTGGACAGGGGGCTCCAATGAGCAGTTCTTC
CASSQGWTGGSNEQFF
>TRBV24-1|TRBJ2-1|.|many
TGTGCCACCAGTGATTTTGGGATCCGCTCCTACAATGAGCAGTTCTTC
CATSDFGIRSYNEQFF